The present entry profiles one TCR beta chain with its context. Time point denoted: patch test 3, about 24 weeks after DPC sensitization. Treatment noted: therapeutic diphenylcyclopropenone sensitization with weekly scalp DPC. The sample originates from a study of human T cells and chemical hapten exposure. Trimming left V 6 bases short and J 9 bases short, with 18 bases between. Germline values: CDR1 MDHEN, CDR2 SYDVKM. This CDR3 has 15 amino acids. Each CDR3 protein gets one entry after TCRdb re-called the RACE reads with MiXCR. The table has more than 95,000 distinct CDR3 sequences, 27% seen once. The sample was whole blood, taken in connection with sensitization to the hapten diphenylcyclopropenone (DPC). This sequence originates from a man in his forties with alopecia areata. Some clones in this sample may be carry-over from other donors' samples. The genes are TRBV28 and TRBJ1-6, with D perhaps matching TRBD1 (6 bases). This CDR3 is CASRRGGTYGSPLHF. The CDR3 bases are TGTGCCAGCAGAAGGGGGGGGACCTATGGTTCACCCCTCCACTTT.